The 17 T cell receptor beta chains below were found in one sample sequenced in a study of T cell responses to AZD1222 COVID-19 vaccine. Method: immunoSEQ multiplex PCR; TCRdb's copy keeps in-frame clones and lacks some. The data hold some 150,000 clones, with 90% observed a single time. This specimen consisted of peripheral blood, obtained on day 0 of AZD1222 vaccination. These receptors originate from an adult in good health.

This clone showed up just a few times. The rearrangement links TRBV4-3 to TRBJ1-5, with 7 bases matching TRBD1. V shed 1 base, J shed 1 base, and the junction held 4 bases outside the gene matches. The CDR3 contains 16 residues. Looked up from germline, CDR1 is LGHNA and CDR2 is YSLEER. DNA for the CDR3: TGCGCCAGCAGCCAAGGCAGGGGGGGAAGCAATCAGCCCCAGCATTTT. Amino acid sequence: CASSQGRGGSNQPQHF.

The chain employs TRBV25-1 and TRBJ1-2; D ambiguous. This CDR3 comprises 13 residues. Germline lookup yields CDR1 MGHDK and CDR2 SYGVNS. The V end lost 4 bases, the J end lost 4 bases, and 10 bases lay between the germline ends. Here the CDR3 reads CASSGPNLYGYTF. For the CDR3, the DNA is TGTGCCAGCAGTGGTCCTAACCTCTATGGCTACACCTTC.

The chain recombines TRBV9 with TRBJ2-7; D might be TRBD1 or TRBD2, each matching 5 bases. From germline, CDR1 is SGDLS and CDR2 YYNGEE. With 0 bases removed from V and 7 bases from J, the gap between germline ends came to 20 bases. This CDR3 is built from 16 residues. CDR3 DNA: TGTGCCAGCAGCGTAGACACGGCCGGGGCCCAAGGGGAGCAGTACTTC. This sequence encodes CASSVDTAGAQGEQYF.

In its sample, this clone was seen once. The CDR3 loop reads CSVDADKLLPGRGYGYTF. The CDR3 DNA sequence: TGCAGCGTTGATGCCGACAAGCTACTGCCCGGCAGGGGGTATGGCTACACCTTC. The rearrangement uses TRBV29-1 and TRBJ1-2; TRBD1 matches at 7 bases. From germline, CDR1 is SQVTM and CDR2 ANQGSEA. The CDR3 extends over 18 amino acids. V lost 3 bases to trimming and J lost 5 bases; unmatched junction nucleotides: 21.

This clone occurred a few times. The J gene is TRBJ1-4, the V gene TRBV25-1, with D unresolved. Germline-derived CDR1 and CDR2 are MGHDK and SYGVNS. CDR3 size: 13 residues. V lost 3 bases and J 8 bases, leaving 10 bases between the germline ends. The CDR3 is CASSEGNLEKLFF. In DNA, the CDR3 is TGTGCCAGCAGTGAGGGAAACCTGGAAAAACTGTTTTTT.

This clone was counted between two and nine times. The rearrangement links TRBV5-1 to TRBJ1-1; 10 nucleotides agree with TRBD1. The CDR3 contains 15 residues. After removal of 2 bases from V and 4 bases from J, the junction contained 5 bases not matched to a gene. Per the germline V gene, CDR1 is SGHRS and CDR2 is YFSETQ. CDR3 loop: CASSFRDRGVTEAFF. Here the CDR3 DNA reads TGCGCCAGCAGCTTCCGGGACAGGGGTGTCACTGAAGCTTTCTTT.

The rearrangement links TRBV5-5 to TRBJ2-5, with 14 bases fitting TRBD2. This CDR3 has 18 residues. Germline V CDR1 and CDR2: SGHKS, YYEKEE (reference sequence). V dropped 1 base and J dropped 5; count of bases not matched to a gene: 10. The CDR3: CASSLQMGLAGAQETQYF. In nucleotides, the CDR3 is TGTGCCAGCAGCTTGCAAATGGGACTAGCGGGAGCCCAGGAGACCCAGTACTTC.

The V gene is TRBV18, the J gene TRBJ2-7; 11 nucleotides line up with TRBD2. Germline values: CDR1 KGHSH, CDR2 LQKENI. Germline trimming cut 5 bases from V and 2 bases from J; bases unmatched to any gene: 2. The CDR3 loop spans 14 amino acids. The CDR3 is CASSEGLAAYEQYF. The CDR3 DNA reads as TGTGCCAGCTCAGAGGGACTAGCGGCCTACGAGCAGTACTTC. Based on the CDR3 plus reference TRBV18 and TRBJ2-7, the full variable domain is NAGVMQNPRHLVRRRGQEARLRCSPMKGHSHVYWYRQLPEEGLKFMVYLQKENIIDESGMPKERFSAEFPKEGPSILRIQQVVRGDSAAYFCASSEGLAAYEQYFGPGTRLTVT.

This clone was observed once. The rearrangement links TRBV28 to TRBJ2-2, with D hard to call. Deletions cut 2 bases from V and 4 bases from J, with 8 bases between. CDR1 is MDHEN, CDR2 SYDVKM, per germline. The CDR3 has 14 residues. The CDR3 region is CASSLHGTTGELFF. The CDR3 nucleotides read TGTGCCAGCAGTTTACACGGAACCACCGGGGAGCTGTTTTTT.

The chain joins TRBV5-6 to TRBJ1-3, with D unresolved. This CDR3 region has 14 residues. The germline V gene encodes CDR1 SGHDT and CDR2 YYEEEE. Trimming left V 1 base short and J 1 base short, with 6 bases between. The CDR3 sequence: CASSLNPSGNTIYF. The CDR3 nucleotides are TGTGCCAGCAGCTTGAATCCTTCTGGAAACACCATATATTTT.

This clone was seen only once. V gene TRBV20-1 combines with J gene TRBJ2-5; D remains ambiguous. The germline V and J ends were trimmed by 3 bases and 5 bases, with 7 bases remaining between them. This CDR3 spans 11 amino acids. CDR1 is DFQATT and CDR2 is SNEGSKA in the germline V gene (reference sequence). Here the CDR3 reads CSASIGETQYF. The DNA for the CDR3 is TGCAGTGCTAGTATCGGGGAGACCCAGTACTTC.

The CDR3 nucleotides read TGTGCCAGCAGCTTTTCCCCAGGGACAGATACGCAGTATTTT. It translates to CASSFSPGTDTQYF. This chain joins TRBV7-9 and TRBJ2-3; D might be TRBD1 (5 bases). This CDR3 comprises 14 residues. CDR1 and CDR2 from the germline V gene are SEHNR and FQNEAQ (reference sequence). The V end lost 3 bases, the J end lost 3 bases, and 10 bases lay between the germline ends.

V usage is TRBV4-1 and J usage is TRBJ2-7; 9 bases agree with TRBD2. The length of the CDR3 is 17 residues. V shed 0 bases and J 4 bases; nucleotides not matched to a gene: 10. Germline CDR1 and CDR2: MGHRA and YSYEKL. CDR3 DNA sequence: TGCGCCAGCAGCCAAGAAGGAGCGGGACTAGCAGAATACGAGCAGTACTTC. As protein: CASSQEGAGLAEYEQYF.

The rearrangement links TRBV6-5 to TRBJ1-4, with no clear D. V was shortened by 4 bases and J by 12 bases, with 18 bases between the two germline ends. The CDR3 length is 14 residues. Per the germline V gene, CDR1 is MNHEY and CDR2 is SVGAGI. As DNA, the CDR3 is TGTGCCAGCAGTTTGGGAACTTCTCTAGGAGAACTGTTTTTT. Translation: CASSLGTSLGELFF.

The V gene is TRBV7-3, the J gene TRBJ2-5, with 10 bases fitting TRBD2. The trim removed 5 bases at V and 4 bases at J, leaving 7 bases unmatched. Germline V gene data show CDR1 as SGHTA and CDR2 as FQGTGA. This CDR3 has 15 amino acids. CDR3 protein: CASSRTSGTRETQYF. In DNA, the CDR3 is TGTGCCAGCAGCCGGACTAGCGGTACTCGAGAGACCCAGTACTTC.

The CDR3 sequence: CASSLTGWGSEQFF. DNA for the CDR3: TGCGCCAGCAGCTTGACTGGGTGGGGTAGTGAGCAGTTCTTC. The V call is TRBV5-1, the J call TRBJ2-1; D not resolved. The V and J ends lost 1 base and 9 bases respectively, with 14 bases between them. Germline V gene lookup returns CDR1 SGHRS and CDR2 YFSETQ. The CDR3 runs 14 residues.

The chain links TRBV27 to TRBJ2-3; 11 bases align to TRBD2. CDR3 length: 14 residues. The V segment lost 3 bases and the J segment 4 bases; nucleotides outside the gene matches: 0. Germline CDR1 reads MNHEY; CDR2 reads SMNVEV (reference sequence). The CDR3 coding sequence is TGTGCCAGCAGTTTGGGACTAGCGGCAGATACGCAGTATTTT. Protein product: CASSLGLAADTQYF.